This TCR beta chain stems from a study of blood T cell repertoires in COVID-19 (dated by TCRdb to 2018 to 2020). With regard to the full study: Samples from collaborators originated in the United States, Italy and Spain and spanned both the acute and convalescent phases of COVID-19. Nearly every sample came with metadata listing a de-identified subject ID, COVID-19 status, age in years and sex. The repertoires were made available in a free public database intended to serve as a resource for research on the immune response to SARS-CoV-2. The prospective study material was composed of cDNA or gDNA derived from T cells, B-cell-depleted T cells, or PBMCs. Samples came from the ongoing ImmuneRACE study (first 160 participants) plus 1,254 subjects from 6 global collaborators. HLA class I and class II types, where available, came from metadata supplied by the sample provider rather than from assay-based typing. Subjects who had been exposed to COVID-19, were actively infected with it, or had recovered from it provided the deeply sampled blood TCRbeta repertoires that made up the dataset.

CDR1 is given as SGDLS and CDR2 as YYNGEE, both from the germline V gene. Trimming takes 0 bases off V and 7 bases off J; junction bases not matched to a gene: 5. The CDR3 contains 14 residues, cysteine and phenylalanine counted. Just CDR3 DNA is preserved here, 42 bases in frame from base 1. TCRbeta CDR3 regions were amplified from genomic DNA using the immunoSEQ Assay, a bias-controlled multiplex PCR. As for the authors' bioinformatics: Nucleated cell counts per sample were estimated from amplification of reference gene primers within the assay. To quantify the absolute abundance of each unique TCRbeta CDR3 rearrangement, sequence reads were collapsed and filtered. For each sample, productive Simpson clonality was calculated by taking the square root of Simpson's diversity index across productive rearrangements. The immuneACCESS repertoire file appears here via TCRdb, limited to in-frame rearrangements. These files lack a portion of the clones; in checked studies, under half of the deficit traces to unresolved V genes, and the cause of the others is not known. That table supplies the V and J calls and clone size; D and trimming were determined from the DNA. The sample includes over 150,000 clones, with 78% observed a single time. Roughly 17% of the sample belongs to the ten largest clones.

What the work shows at the level of the full study, not this receptor alone: How much clinical and demographic metadata was included differed by source and by participant, and the metadata was provided uncurated.

In the prospective study, participants were about 18 to 89 years old, resided in around 25 geographic areas of the United States, and were enrolled through a virtual design. In the prospective study, participants were assigned to cohorts based on the clinical history participants reported in a screening survey and a study questionnaire. Recovered participants in ImmuneRACE Cohort 3 were defined as having two consecutive negative NP/OP PCR tests, clearance from a healthcare professional, or resolution of symptoms. Mobile phlebotomists in the prospective study collected whole blood, serum and a nasopharyngeal or oropharyngeal swab from every participant. Over a roughly 2-month period, participants in the prospective study had the option of providing additional blood draws and questionnaires. Blood samples from the prospective study were shipped frozen or at room temperature prior to DNA extraction.

This clone has only a few counts. Its antigen has not been determined. No much larger clone is present one base from it, and per-base qualities are unavailable. The sequenced sample was PBMCs or T cells enriched from blood (not recorded which). This sequence originates from a woman aged 45-59 years who had recovered from COVID-19. The chain is encoded by TRBV9 joined to TRBJ2-7; 9 middle bases align to TRBD1. The DNA sequence reads TGTGCCAGCAGCGTAGCGGACAGGGGTGGGGAGCAGTACTTC. Translated, it gives CASSVADRGGEQYF. With all but the CDR3 taken from the reference TRBV9 and TRBJ2-7 genes, the full variable domain is: DSGVTQTPKHLITATGQRVTLRCSPRSGDLSVYWYQQSLDQGLQFLIQYYNGEERAKGNILERFSAQQFPDLHSELNLSSLELGDSALYFCASSVADRGGEQYFGPGTRLTVT.